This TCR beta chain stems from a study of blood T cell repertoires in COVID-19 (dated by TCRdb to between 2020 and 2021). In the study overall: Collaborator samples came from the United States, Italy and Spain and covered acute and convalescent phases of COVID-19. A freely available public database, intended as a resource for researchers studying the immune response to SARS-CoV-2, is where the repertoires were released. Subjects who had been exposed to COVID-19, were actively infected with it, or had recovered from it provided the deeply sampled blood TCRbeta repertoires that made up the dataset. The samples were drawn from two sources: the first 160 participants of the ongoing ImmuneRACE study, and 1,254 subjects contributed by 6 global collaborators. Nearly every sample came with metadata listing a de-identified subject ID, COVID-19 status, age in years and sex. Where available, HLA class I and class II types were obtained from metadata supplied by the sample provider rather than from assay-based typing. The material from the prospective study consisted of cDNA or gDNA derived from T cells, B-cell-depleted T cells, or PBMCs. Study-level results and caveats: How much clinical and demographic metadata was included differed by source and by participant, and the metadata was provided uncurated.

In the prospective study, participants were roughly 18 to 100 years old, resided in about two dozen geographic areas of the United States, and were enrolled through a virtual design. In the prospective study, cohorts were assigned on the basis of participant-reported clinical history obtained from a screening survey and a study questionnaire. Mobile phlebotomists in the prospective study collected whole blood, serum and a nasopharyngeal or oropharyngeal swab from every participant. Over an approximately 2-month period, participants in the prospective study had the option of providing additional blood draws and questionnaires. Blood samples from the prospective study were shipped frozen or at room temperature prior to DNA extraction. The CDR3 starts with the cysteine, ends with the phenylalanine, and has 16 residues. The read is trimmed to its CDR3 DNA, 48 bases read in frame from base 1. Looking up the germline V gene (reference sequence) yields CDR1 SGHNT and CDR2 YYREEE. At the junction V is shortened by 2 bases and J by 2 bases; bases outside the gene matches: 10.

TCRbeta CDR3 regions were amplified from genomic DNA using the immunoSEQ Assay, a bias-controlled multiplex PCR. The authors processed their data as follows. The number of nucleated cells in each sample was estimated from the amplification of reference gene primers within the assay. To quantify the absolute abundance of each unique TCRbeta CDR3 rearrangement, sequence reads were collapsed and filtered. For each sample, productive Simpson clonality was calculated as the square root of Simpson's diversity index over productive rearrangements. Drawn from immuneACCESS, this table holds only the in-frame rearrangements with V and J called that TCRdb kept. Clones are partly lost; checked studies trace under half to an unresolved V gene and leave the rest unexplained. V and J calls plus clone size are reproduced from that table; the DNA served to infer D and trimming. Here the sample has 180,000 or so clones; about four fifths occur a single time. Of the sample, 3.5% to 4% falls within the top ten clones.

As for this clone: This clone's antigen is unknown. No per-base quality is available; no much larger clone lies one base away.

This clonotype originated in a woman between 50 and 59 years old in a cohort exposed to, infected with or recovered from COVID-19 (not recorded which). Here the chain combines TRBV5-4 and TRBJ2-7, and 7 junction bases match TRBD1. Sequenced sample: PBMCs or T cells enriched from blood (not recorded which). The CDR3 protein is CASSFYRDSSTYEQYF. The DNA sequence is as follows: TGTGCCAGCAGCTTCTACCGGGACAGTTCGACCTACGAGCAGTACTTC.